Given below is one TCR beta chain in context. The sample comes from a study of cytomegalovirus exposure and HLA in healthy donors. PCR used 60 Vbeta primers and 13 Jbeta primers. Sequencing was performed with immunoSEQ multiplex PCR; in TCRdb, only in-frame clones are kept and a portion is missing. The table shows some 190,000 clones, with roughly four fifths occurring only once. V gave up 0 bases and J gave up 3 bases, with 10 bases separating them. This CDR3 spans 14 amino acids. The V gene's germline CDR1 is SGHRS and CDR2 YFSETQ. The sequenced material came from PBMCs. The gene calls are TRBV5-1 and TRBJ2-7, with no clear D. The TCR was taken from a young woman in good health and CMV-seropositive. DNA of the CDR3: TGCGCCAGCAGCTTGGAAACTTATTACTACGAGCAGTACTTC. It specifies CASSLETYYYEQYF.